This T cell receptor beta chain was recorded in a study of breast tumors, draining lymph nodes, adjacent tissues. This clonotype has a count of ten or more. The antigen remains unidentified. Study-level points and caveats: That most tumor T cells come from lymph nodes remained unproven.

Germline assignment: CDR1 MNHNS and CDR2 SASEGT. CDR3 length: 10 amino acids. Trimming took 8 bases from V and 5 from J, leaving 4 bases between them. Via MiXCR, TCRdb re-called the multiplex PCR reads, giving one row per CDR3 protein. The sample lists over 20,000 distinct CDR3 sequences, 32% occurring once. This sequence was found in a female donor with breast cancer. Some clones in this sample may be carry-over from other donors' samples. The chain couples TRBV6-1 to TRBJ1-5; no firm D call. The sequenced sample was breast tumor tissue. CDR3 nucleotides: TGTGCCAGCGGTCATCAGCCCCAGCATTTT. It encodes CASGHQPQHF.